This T cell receptor beta chain was captured by sequencing in a study of blood T cell repertoires in COVID-19. Study-level information: Spain, Italy and the United States supplied samples that represented acute and convalescent COVID-19.

This CDR3 has 18 residues. After removal of 2 bases from V and 0 bases from J, the junction contained 8 bases not matched to a gene. Germline CDR1 reads KGHSH; CDR2 reads LQKENI. Method: immunoSEQ multiplex PCR; TCRdb's copy keeps in-frame clones and lacks some. The repertoire consists of about 320,000 clones, with just under 90% occurring once and the leading ten covering 11%. What was sequenced was peripheral blood. This receptor was identified in a woman aged 25-40 years with COVID-19, enrolled during active disease. The gene calls are TRBV18 and TRBJ2-7; 12 bases match TRBD2. The CDR3 DNA follows: TGTGCCAGCTCACCATTCGGGACTAGCGGGCCCCCCTCCTACGAGCAGTACTTC. It codes for CASSPFGTSGPPSYEQYF.